This TCR beta chain is drawn from a study of identical twins. The study's findings and limits: Conclusions were drawn cross-sectionally by statistical analysis, without following the same donors. Models underestimated out-of-frame TCR alpha sharing in monozygotic twins.

In every case, the donor was a healthy Caucasian. In TCRdb, the 5' RACE reads were re-called with MiXCR into one record per CDR3 protein. Among hundreds of thousands of distinct CDR3 sequences listed, over 8.5% were seen once. V was trimmed by 2 bases and J by 4 bases, leaving 9 bases between them. This CDR3 spans 13 amino acids. In germline, CDR1 is SGHTA, CDR2 FQGNSA. This clonotype was counted between two and nine times. Its target is not known. This sample was shared with a second study, whose subject was yellow fever vaccine responses in identical twins.

This receptor was obtained from a woman aged 18-29 years in good health. Sequenced material: PBMCs. J is TRBJ2-7 and V is TRBV7-2, with a possible D match to TRBD2 (5 bases). The CDR3 loop is CASSLLWEYEQYF. CDR3 DNA: TGTGCCAGCAGCTTATTGTGGGAGTACGAGCAGTACTTC.